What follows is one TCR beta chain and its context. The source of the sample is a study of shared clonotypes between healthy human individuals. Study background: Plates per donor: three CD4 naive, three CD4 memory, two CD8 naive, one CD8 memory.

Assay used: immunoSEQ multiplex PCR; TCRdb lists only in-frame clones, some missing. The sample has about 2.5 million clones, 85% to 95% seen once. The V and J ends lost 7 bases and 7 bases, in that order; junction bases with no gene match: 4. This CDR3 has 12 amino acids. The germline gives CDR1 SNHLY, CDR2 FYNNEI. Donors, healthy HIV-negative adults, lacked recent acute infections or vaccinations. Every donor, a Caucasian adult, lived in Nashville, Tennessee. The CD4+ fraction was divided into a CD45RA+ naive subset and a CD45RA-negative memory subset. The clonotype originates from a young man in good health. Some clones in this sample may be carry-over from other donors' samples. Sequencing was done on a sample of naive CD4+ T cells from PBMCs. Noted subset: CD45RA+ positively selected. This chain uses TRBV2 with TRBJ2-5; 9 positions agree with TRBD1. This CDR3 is CASNDRGGTQYF. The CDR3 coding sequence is TGTGCCAGCAACGACAGGGGGGGGACCCAGTACTTC.